One and the same sample provided the 23 T cell receptor beta chains below, sequenced in a study of shared clonotypes between healthy human individuals (dated by TCRdb to 2020 to 2021). Library creation used the immunoSEQ multiplex PCR assay. The table was pulled from immuneACCESS by TCRdb, which kept in-frame rearrangements only. Such tables lose some clones; where checked, under half of the loss comes from unresolved V genes, and the rest has no known cause. This sample gives about 2.5 million clones in total; approximately 90% of them show up just once. 0.3% to 0.45% of the sample is taken by the ten largest. Sequencing used naive CD4+ T cells from PBMCs. This sample's cell subset or site label indicates: CD45RA+ positively selected. These TCRs come from a man aged 18 to 30 in good health. Some clones in this sample may be carry-over from other donors' samples.

The chain links TRBV18 to TRBJ2-1; TRBD2 agrees at 7 bases. Germline V lookup: CDR1 KGHSH, CDR2 LQKENI. Losses at the gene ends were 3 bases for V and 6 bases for J; bases not matched to a gene: 8. This CDR3 is 15 amino acids long. This chain's CDR3 is CASSPAGGSRNEQFF. CDR3 nucleotide sequence: TGTGCCAGCTCACCCGCCGGGGGGAGTCGCAATGAGCAGTTCTTC.

The gene calls are TRBV7-8 and TRBJ2-7; 10 nucleotides align to TRBD2. V was pared by 5 bases and J by 2 bases, with 6 bases of the junction left unmatched. Per the germline V gene, CDR1 is SGHVS and CDR2 is FQNEAQ. The CDR3 extends over 15 amino acids. The CDR3 region is CASSERLAGPYEQYF. CDR3 nucleotides: TGTGCCAGCAGCGAAAGACTAGCGGGCCCCTACGAGCAGTACTTC.

This sequence joins TRBV21-1 and TRBJ2-7; the table assigns TRBD2, which was not confirmed against the DNA. TRBV21-1 is noted as a pseudogene. The CDR3 runs 16 residues. The CDR3: CASSKVSGGRYYEQYF. CDR3 sequence (DNA): TGTGCCAGCAGCAAAGTTAGCGGGGGACGTTACTACGAGCAGTACTTC.

V and J are TRBV7-2 and TRBJ2-1, with a weak D call TRBD2 (7 bases). Trimming pared 6 bases from V and 2 bases from J, leaving 11 bases between. The CDR3 runs to 14 residues. Germline V gene sequence: CDR1 SGHTA, CDR2 FQGNSA. The CDR3 loop is CASRGGGTYNEQFF. DNA for the CDR3: TGTGCCAGCAGGGGAGGGGGTACCTACAATGAGCAGTTCTTC.

This chain uses TRBV5-1 with TRBJ1-1; perhaps TRBD1 as D (6 bases). The CDR3 is 14 amino acids. V dropped 0 bases and J dropped 10 bases, with 16 bases sitting between them. Per the germline V gene, CDR1 is SGHRS and CDR2 is YFSETQ. CDR3 in DNA: TGCGCCAGCAGCTTGGCAGATGCACAGGGCGCAGCTTTCTTT. It specifies CASSLADAQGAAFF.

This clone came up a few times. The rearrangement uses TRBV7-9 and TRBJ1-2; D might be TRBD1 (6 bases). CDR1 and CDR2 (germline): SEHNR, FQNEAQ (reference sequence). The CDR3 spans 14 residues. The V end was cut by 5 bases, the J end by 4 bases, with 14 bases between. The CDR3 coding sequence is TGTGCCAGCAGCGGAGGCGGCAGGGGCTATGGCTACACCTTC. This sequence encodes CASSGGGRGYGYTF.

The rearrangement links TRBV28 to TRBJ2-2; the D gene is possibly TRBD2 (7 bases). V lost 2 bases, J lost 3 bases, and 13 bases lay in between. The CDR3 extends over 16 amino acids. Germline V gene sequence: CDR1 MDHEN, CDR2 SYDVKM. CDR3: CASSLDRGGHTGELFF. The CDR3 DNA sequence: TGTGCCAGCAGTTTAGATAGGGGGGGCCACACCGGGGAGCTGTTTTTT.

With regard to this clone: Other DNA sequences in the same sample also yield this CDR3. This chain connects TRBV2 to TRBJ1-4; D call uncertain. CDR1 SNHLY and CDR2 FYNNEI come from the germline V gene. The CDR3 is made up of 13 amino acids. The V gene lost 3 bases and the J gene lost 6 bases, with 8 bases spanning the gap. CDR3 in DNA: TGTGCCAGCAGTGACGGGCGAGATGAAAAACTGTTTTTT. Translating it yields CASSDGRDEKLFF.

V usage is TRBV28 and J usage is TRBJ1-5; D is undetermined. The ends were cut back, 4 bases at V and 10 bases at J, with 11 bases in the middle. The CDR3 is made up of 12 amino acids. The germline V gene has CDR1 MDHEN and CDR2 SYDVKM. In DNA form, the CDR3 reads TGTGCCAGCAGTTCCCACCCGACCCCCCAGCATTTT. Amino acid sequence: CASSSHPTPQHF. The full variable domain, in which reference TRBV28 and TRBJ1-5 provide the parts outside the CDR3, is DVKVTQSSRYLVKRTGEKVFLECVQDMDHENMFWYRQDPGLGLRLIYFSYDVKMKEKGDIPEGYSVSREKKERFSLILESASTNQTSMYLCASSSHPTPQHFGDGTRLSIL.

The genes are TRBV28 and TRBJ2-6; D is unresolved. Trimming left V 5 bases short and J 6 bases short, with 11 bases between. Germline lookup yields CDR1 MDHEN and CDR2 SYDVKM. This CDR3 comprises 14 residues. The CDR3 nucleotides read TGTGCCAGCAGTAGTCCTTCTCAGGCCAACGTCCTGACTTTC. It translates to CASSSPSQANVLTF.

The rearrangement joins TRBV18 to TRBJ2-1, with D unclear. CDR1 and CDR2 (germline): KGHSH, LQKENI. The CDR3 runs 14 residues. V lost 0 bases and J lost 5, with 8 bases in between. This chain's CDR3 is CASSPPPGDNEQFF. The CDR3 coding sequence is TGTGCCAGCTCACCACCTCCCGGCGACAATGAGCAGTTCTTC.

V gene TRBV6-5 combines with J gene TRBJ1-2; 8 bases fit TRBD1. Germline V gene data show CDR1 as MNHEY and CDR2 as SVGAGI. V dropped 4 bases and J dropped 5; count of bases not matched to a gene: 3. The CDR3 is 13 amino acids. CDR3 residues: CASSLDRAYGYTF. CDR3 DNA sequence: TGTGCCAGCAGTTTGGACAGGGCTTATGGCTACACCTTC.

This clone was found once. This sequence joins TRBV19 and TRBJ1-2; maybe TRBD1 (5 bases). The CDR3 totals 14 residues. Per germline, CDR1 LNHDA and CDR2 SQIVND (reference sequence). V was clipped by 4 bases and J by 2 bases, with 11 bases between them. CDR3 in amino acids: CASSSDSVNYGYTF. The CDR3 coding sequence is TGTGCCAGTAGTAGCGACAGCGTCAACTATGGCTACACCTTC.

The chain couples TRBV5-1 to TRBJ2-2, with unresolved D. Trimming took 6 bases from V and 1 from J, leaving 10 bases between them. Germline CDR1 is SGHRS and CDR2 is YFSETQ. The CDR3 is made up of 14 amino acids. DNA of the CDR3: TGCGCCAGCAAAGAATCATTGAACACCGGGGAGCTGTTTTTT. It encodes CASKESLNTGELFF.

In regard to this clone: Within the sample, other DNA sequences also encode this same CDR3. The rearrangement uses TRBV7-2 and TRBJ2-1; D is possibly TRBD2 (5 bases). The V gene lost 1 base and the J gene lost 1 base, with 5 bases spanning the gap. This CDR3 spans 14 amino acids. From germline, CDR1 is SGHTA and CDR2 FQGNSA. This CDR3 is CASSLGGSYNEQFF. The CDR3 bases are TGTGCCAGCAGCTTAGGAGGGTCCTACAATGAGCAGTTCTTC.

This clone was picked up one time. The chain is built from TRBV7-3 and TRBJ2-3; 13 nucleotides agree with TRBD2. This CDR3 has 16 amino acids. The trim removed 5 bases at V and 5 bases at J, leaving 7 bases unmatched. Germline-derived CDR1 and CDR2 are SGHTA and FQGTGA. CDR3 in amino acids: CASSLRLAGGLDTQYF. CDR3 bases: TGTGCCAGCAGCCTTCGACTAGCGGGAGGTTTAGATACGCAGTATTTT.

To note about this clone: Other nucleotide sequences in the sample specify the same CDR3. The chain joins TRBV30 to TRBJ2-7; 11 bases line up with TRBD1. Germline V gives CDR1 GTSNPN, CDR2 SVGIG (reference sequence). This CDR3 region has 13 residues. With 1 base clipped from V and 4 bases from J, the junction kept 0 bases outside the gene matches. Written as DNA, the CDR3 is TGTGCCTGGAGTGGGGACAGGGGGTACGAGCAGTACTTC. Its protein is CAWSGDRGYEQYF.

The chain carries TRBV28 and TRBJ2-7, with D unclear. Trimming left V 7 bases short and J 0 bases short, with 13 bases between. Germline V gene lookup returns CDR1 MDHEN and CDR2 SYDVKM. The CDR3 consists of 14 residues. The CDR3: CASTPLLGSYEQYF. As DNA, the CDR3 is TGTGCCAGCACCCCTTTGCTGGGCTCCTACGAGCAGTACTTC. The full variable domain, with the rest looked up from reference TRBV28 and TRBJ2-7, is DVKVTQSSRYLVKRTGEKVFLECVQDMDHENMFWYRQDPGLGLRLIYFSYDVKMKEKGDIPEGYSVSREKKERFSLILESASTNQTSMYLCASTPLLGSYEQYFGPGTRLTVT.

V usage is TRBV19 and J usage is TRBJ2-7, with 11 bases that match TRBD2. The J segment lost 1 base and the V segment lost 4 bases, leaving 9 bases of the junction unmatched. The germline V gene encodes CDR1 LNHDA and CDR2 SQIVND (reference sequence). This CDR3 comprises 17 residues. CDR3 DNA sequence: TGTGCCAGTAGTAACCGAGCGCTAGCGGGAGGATCCTACGAGCAGTACTTC. Encoded protein: CASSNRALAGGSYEQYF.

This sequence joins TRBV7-2 and TRBJ2-7; tentatively, D is TRBD1 or TRBD2 (5 bases each). Trimming cost V 1 base and J 4 bases, with 11 bases left between them. The CDR3 spans 14 residues. Per the germline V gene, CDR1 is SGHTA and CDR2 is FQGNSA. CDR3 protein: CASSLVAQGYEQYF. The CDR3, as DNA: TGTGCCAGCAGCTTAGTAGCGCAGGGTTACGAGCAGTACTTC.

The chain recombines TRBV28 with TRBJ2-1; 9 bases agree with TRBD2. Germline lookup yields CDR1 MDHEN and CDR2 SYDVKM. The CDR3 loop spans 15 amino acids. Trimming at V came to 3 bases and at J to 2 bases, leaving 2 bases not matched to a gene. The CDR3 is CASSLPSGAYNEQFF. The CDR3 bases are TGTGCCAGCAGTTTGCCTAGCGGGGCCTACAATGAGCAGTTCTTC.

In regard to this clone: This may stem from a read error, because a much larger clone lies one nucleotide away. The CDR3 spells CASSFGQNTEAFF. The CDR3 nucleotides are TGTGCCAGCAGCTTCGGACAGAACACTGAAGCTTTCTTT. This chain joins TRBV11-3 and TRBJ1-1; weak D call: TRBD1 (5 bases). Germline values: CDR1 SGHNT, CDR2 YENEEA. V was cut by 3 bases and J by 1 base, with 6 bases left in between. CDR3 length equals 13 residues.

With respect to this clone: Additional DNA sequences in this sample encode the identical CDR3. This chain joins TRBV9 and TRBJ2-1; 7 nucleotides agree with TRBD2. Unmatched junction bases numbered 1, after V lost 2 bases and J lost 5 bases. CDR1 and CDR2 from the germline V gene are SGDLS and YYNGEE. This CDR3 is built from 13 residues. As DNA, the CDR3 is TGTGCCAGCAGCGTCGGGGGGAACAATGAGCAGTTCTTC. This translates into CASSVGGNNEQFF.